One T cell receptor (beta chain) is described in this entry. In the authors' workflow: Reference gene primer amplification gave estimated nucleated cell counts. Produced via immunoSEQ multiplex PCR; TCRdb's table is partial and in-frame only. V and J calls and clone size come straight from that table; D and trimming were deduced from the DNA. The sample has approximately 54,000 clones; roughly 82% are singletons. This sample was included in a study of blood T cell repertoires in COVID-19. Across the study: Italy, Spain and the United States were the sources of the convalescent and acute COVID-19 samples.

What was sequenced was peripheral blood. The sequence came from a human donor in a cohort sampled during active COVID-19.

The CDR3, as DNA: TGTGCCAGTAGTAACTCCGCGGGACGGCCGTGGGAGCAGTACTTC. Its translation: CASSNSAGRPWEQYF. This rearrangement joins TRBV19 to TRBJ2-7; D is perhaps TRBD2 (6 bases). From germline, CDR1 is LNHDA and CDR2 SQIVND (reference sequence). Trimming removed 4 bases from V and 7 bases from J, with 20 bases in between. The CDR3 totals 15 residues.